The 4 T cell receptor beta chains reported below all come from one sample, sequenced in a study of radiation and T cells in renal cell carcinoma. Generated by immunoSEQ multiplex PCR, the TCRdb table keeps only in-frame clones and is missing some. The sample lists 110,000 to 150,000 clones, about 88% occurring once. The time point is: baseline pretreatment blood. Treatment given: 15 Gy SBRT to primary tumor, nephrectomy 4 weeks later. Sequencing used blood, obtained from a patient whose treatment included radiotherapy and nephrectomy. Source of these receptors: a woman aged 50 to 60 with renal cell carcinoma.

The V gene is TRBV5-5, the J gene TRBJ2-3; no definite D call. The CDR3 has 14 amino acids. The germline V gene has CDR1 SGHKS and CDR2 YYEKEE (reference sequence). V lost 0 bases and J lost 11, with 16 bases in between. The CDR3 sequence is CASSLASDPPGQYF. The CDR3, as DNA: TGTGCCAGCAGCTTGGCTAGTGACCCTCCGGGGCAGTATTTT.

This clone has a single count. V gene TRBV6-5 combines with J gene TRBJ2-1, with no clear D. The length of the CDR3 is 13 residues. The germline V and J ends were trimmed by 0 bases and 5 bases, with 5 bases remaining between them. Per germline, CDR1 MNHEY and CDR2 SVGAGI. The CDR3 protein is CASSYSSNNEQFF. The CDR3 nucleotides are TGTGCCAGCAGTTACTCGAGCAACAATGAGCAGTTCTTC.

The chain recombines TRBV9 with TRBJ2-3; 8 bases are shared with TRBD2. The CDR3 covers 12 residues. Germline V CDR1 and CDR2: SGDLS, YYNGEE. V shed 8 bases and J 10 bases; nucleotides not matched to a gene: 9. CDR3 protein: CASGTAGLAQYF. CDR3 sequence (DNA): TGTGCCAGTGGGACTGCGGGACTAGCGCAGTATTTT.

In the case of this clone: Other DNA sequences of this sample code for an identical CDR3. The chain combines TRBV7-8 with TRBJ2-2; TRBD1 matches 9 bases. CDR1 SGHVS and CDR2 FQNEAQ come from the germline V gene. This CDR3 comprises 15 residues. The trim removed 5 bases at V and 3 bases at J, leaving 4 bases unmatched. DNA of the CDR3: TGTGCCAGCAGCCCGGGACAGGGTGACACCGGGGAGCTGTTTTTT. Translated: CASSPGQGDTGELFF. The full variable domain, its missing parts supplied by reference TRBV7-8 and TRBJ2-2, is GAGVSQSPRYKVAKRGQDVALRCDPISGHVSLFWYQQALGQGPEFLTYFQNEAQLDKSGLPSDRFFAERPEGSVSTLKIQRTQQEDSAVYLCASSPGQGDTGELFFGEGSRLTVL.